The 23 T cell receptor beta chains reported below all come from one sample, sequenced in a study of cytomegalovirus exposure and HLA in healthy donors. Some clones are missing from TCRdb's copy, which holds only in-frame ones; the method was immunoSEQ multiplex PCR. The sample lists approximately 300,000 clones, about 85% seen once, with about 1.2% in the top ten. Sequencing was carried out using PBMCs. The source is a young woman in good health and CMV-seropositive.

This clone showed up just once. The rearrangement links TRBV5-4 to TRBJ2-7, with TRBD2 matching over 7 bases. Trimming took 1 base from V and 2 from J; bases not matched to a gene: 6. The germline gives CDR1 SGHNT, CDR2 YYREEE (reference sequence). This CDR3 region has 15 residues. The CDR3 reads CASSLRAGEAYEQYF. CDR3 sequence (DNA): TGTGCCAGCAGCTTGCGGGCGGGGGAGGCCTACGAGCAGTACTTC.

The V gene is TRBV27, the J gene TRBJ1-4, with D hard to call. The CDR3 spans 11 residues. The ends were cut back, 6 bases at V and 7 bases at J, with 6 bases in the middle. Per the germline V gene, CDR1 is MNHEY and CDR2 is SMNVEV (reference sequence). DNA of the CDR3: TGTGCCAGCAGGAAACTTGAAAAACTGTTTTTT. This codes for CASRKLEKLFF.

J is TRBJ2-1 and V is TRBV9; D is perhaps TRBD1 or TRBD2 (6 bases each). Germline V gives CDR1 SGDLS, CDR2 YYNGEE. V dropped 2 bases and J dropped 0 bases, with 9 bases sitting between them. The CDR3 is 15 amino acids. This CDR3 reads CASSVEGGSYNEQFF. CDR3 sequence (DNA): TGTGCCAGCAGCGTCGAGGGGGGCTCCTACAATGAGCAGTTCTTC. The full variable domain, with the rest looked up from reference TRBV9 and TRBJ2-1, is DSGVTQTPKHLITATGQRVTLRCSPRSGDLSVYWYQQSLDQGLQFLIQYYNGEERAKGNILERFSAQQFPDLHSELNLSSLELGDSALYFCASSVEGGSYNEQFFGPGTRLTVL.

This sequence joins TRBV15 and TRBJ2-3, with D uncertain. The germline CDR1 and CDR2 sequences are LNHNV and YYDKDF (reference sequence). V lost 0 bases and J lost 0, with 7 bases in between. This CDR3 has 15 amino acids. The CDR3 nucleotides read TGTGCCACCAGCAGAGATCCAGATAGCACAGATACGCAGTATTTT. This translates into CATSRDPDSTDTQYF. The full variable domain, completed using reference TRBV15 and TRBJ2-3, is DAMVIQNPRYQVTQFGKPVTLSCSQTLNHNVMYWYQQKSSQAPKLLFHYYDKDFNNEADTPDNFQSRRPNTSFCFLDIRSPGLGDTAMYLCATSRDPDSTDTQYFGPGTRLTVL.

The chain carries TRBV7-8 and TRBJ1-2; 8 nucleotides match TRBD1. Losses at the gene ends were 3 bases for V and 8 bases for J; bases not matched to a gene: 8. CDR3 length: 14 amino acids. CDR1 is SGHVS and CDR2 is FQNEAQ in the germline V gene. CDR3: CASSLDRVSGGYTF. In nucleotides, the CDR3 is TGTGCCAGCAGCTTGGACAGGGTGTCGGGGGGCTACACCTTC. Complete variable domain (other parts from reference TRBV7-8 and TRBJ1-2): GAGVSQSPRYKVAKRGQDVALRCDPISGHVSLFWYQQALGQGPEFLTYFQNEAQLDKSGLPSDRFFAERPEGSVSTLKIQRTQQEDSAVYLCASSLDRVSGGYTFGSGTRLTVV.

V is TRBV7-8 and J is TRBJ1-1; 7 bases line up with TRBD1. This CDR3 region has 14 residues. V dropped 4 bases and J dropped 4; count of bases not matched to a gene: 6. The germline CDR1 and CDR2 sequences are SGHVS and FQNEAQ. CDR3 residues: CASSWGQRSTEAFF. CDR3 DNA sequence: TGTGCCAGCAGCTGGGGACAGCGTTCCACTGAAGCTTTCTTT. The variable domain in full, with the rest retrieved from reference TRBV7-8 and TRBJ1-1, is GAGVSQSPRYKVAKRGQDVALRCDPISGHVSLFWYQQALGQGPEFLTYFQNEAQLDKSGLPSDRFFAERPEGSVSTLKIQRTQQEDSAVYLCASSWGQRSTEAFFGQGTRLTVV.

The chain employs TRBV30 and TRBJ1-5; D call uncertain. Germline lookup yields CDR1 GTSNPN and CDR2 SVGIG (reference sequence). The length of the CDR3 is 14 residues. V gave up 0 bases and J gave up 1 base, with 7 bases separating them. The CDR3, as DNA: TGTGCCTGGAGTGTACTTACCAGCAATCAGCCCCAGCATTTT. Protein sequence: CAWSVLTSNQPQHF.

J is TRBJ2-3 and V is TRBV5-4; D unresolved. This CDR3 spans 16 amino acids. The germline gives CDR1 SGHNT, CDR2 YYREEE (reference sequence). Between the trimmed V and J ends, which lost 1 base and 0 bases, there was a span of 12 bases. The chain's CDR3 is CASSLSAVSSTDTQYF. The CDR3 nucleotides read TGTGCCAGCAGCTTGTCGGCAGTCTCTAGCACAGATACGCAGTATTTT.

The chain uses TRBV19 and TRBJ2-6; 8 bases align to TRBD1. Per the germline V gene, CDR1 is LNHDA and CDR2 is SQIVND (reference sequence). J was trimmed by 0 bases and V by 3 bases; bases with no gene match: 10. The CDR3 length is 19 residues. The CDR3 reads CASSMPAGTGLSGANVLTF. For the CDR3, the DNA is TGTGCCAGTAGTATGCCCGCCGGGACAGGACTCTCTGGGGCCAACGTCCTGACTTTC.

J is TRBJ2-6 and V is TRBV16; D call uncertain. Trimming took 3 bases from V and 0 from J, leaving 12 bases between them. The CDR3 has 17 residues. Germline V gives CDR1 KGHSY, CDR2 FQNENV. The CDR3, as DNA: TGTGCCAGCAGCCACTTGGAACCCGCCTCTGGGGCCAACGTCCTGACTTTC. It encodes CASSHLEPASGANVLTF.

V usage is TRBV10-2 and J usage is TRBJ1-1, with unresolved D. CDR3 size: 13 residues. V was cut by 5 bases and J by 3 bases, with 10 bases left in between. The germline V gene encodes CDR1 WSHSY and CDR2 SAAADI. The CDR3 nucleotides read TGCGCCAGCAGTCTGGTTCGGGACACTGAAGCTTTCTTT. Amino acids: CASSLVRDTEAFF.

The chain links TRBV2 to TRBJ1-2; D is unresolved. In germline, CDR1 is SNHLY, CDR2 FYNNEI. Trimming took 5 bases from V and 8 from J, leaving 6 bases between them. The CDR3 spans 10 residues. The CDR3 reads CASSLGGYTF. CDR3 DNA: TGTGCCAGCAGTTTGGGAGGCTACACCTTC.

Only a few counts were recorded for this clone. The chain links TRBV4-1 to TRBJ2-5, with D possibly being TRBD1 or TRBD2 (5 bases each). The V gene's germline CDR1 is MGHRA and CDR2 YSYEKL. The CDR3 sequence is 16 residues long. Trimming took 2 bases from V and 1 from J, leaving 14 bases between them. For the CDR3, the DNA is TGCGCCAGCAGCCAACCCTCCGGGGCAGTCCAAGAGACCCAGTACTTC. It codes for CASSQPSGAVQETQYF.

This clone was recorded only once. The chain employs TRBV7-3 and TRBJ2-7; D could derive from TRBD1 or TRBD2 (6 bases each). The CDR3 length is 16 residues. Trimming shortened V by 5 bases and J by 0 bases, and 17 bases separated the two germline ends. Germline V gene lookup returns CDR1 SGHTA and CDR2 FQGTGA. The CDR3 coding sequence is TGTGCCAGCAGCCGCCCGGGACGGGGGCCCTCCTACGAGCAGTACTTC. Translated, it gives CASSRPGRGPSYEQYF.

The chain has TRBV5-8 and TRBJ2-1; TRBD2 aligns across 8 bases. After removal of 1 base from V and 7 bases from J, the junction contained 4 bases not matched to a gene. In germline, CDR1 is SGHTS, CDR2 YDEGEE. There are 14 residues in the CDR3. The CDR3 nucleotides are TGTGCCAGCAGCTTGCTACTAGCGGTAAATGAGCAGTTCTTC. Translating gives CASSLLLAVNEQFF.

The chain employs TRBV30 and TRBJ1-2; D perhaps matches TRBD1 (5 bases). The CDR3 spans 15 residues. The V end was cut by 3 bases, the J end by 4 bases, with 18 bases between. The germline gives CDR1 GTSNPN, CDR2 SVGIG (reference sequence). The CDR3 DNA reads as TGTGCCTGGAGGGAACGGGGGGGGACTGGCTATGGCTACACCTTC. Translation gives CAWRERGGTGYGYTF.

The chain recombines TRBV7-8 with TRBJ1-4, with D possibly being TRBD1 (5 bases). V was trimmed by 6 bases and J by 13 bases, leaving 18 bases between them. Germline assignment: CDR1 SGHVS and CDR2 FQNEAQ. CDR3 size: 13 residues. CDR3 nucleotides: TGTGCCAGCAGACCCAGAGGAGGGGTAGGACTGTTTTTT. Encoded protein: CASRPRGGVGLFF.

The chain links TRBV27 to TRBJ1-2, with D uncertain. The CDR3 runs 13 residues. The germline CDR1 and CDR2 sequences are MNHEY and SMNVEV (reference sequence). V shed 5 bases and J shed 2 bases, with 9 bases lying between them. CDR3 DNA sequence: TGTGCCAGCAGTCCTGGGATGAACTATGGCTACACCTTC. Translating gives CASSPGMNYGYTF.

CDR3 sequence reads: CASSQSPSYGVRAGSADTQYF. Here the CDR3 DNA reads TGCGCCAGCAGCCAAAGCCCGAGCTATGGGGTACGGGCGGGATCCGCAGATACGCAGTATTTT. J is TRBJ2-3 and V is TRBV4-3; TRBD2 is a possible D gene (6 bases). The germline CDR1 and CDR2 sequences are LGHNA and YSLEER. The CDR3 is made up of 21 amino acids. V lost 2 bases, J lost 4 bases, and 31 bases lay in between.

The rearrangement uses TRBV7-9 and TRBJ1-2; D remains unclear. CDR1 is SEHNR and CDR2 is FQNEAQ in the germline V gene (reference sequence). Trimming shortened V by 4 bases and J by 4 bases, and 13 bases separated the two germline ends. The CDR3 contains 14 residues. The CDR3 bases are TGTGCCAGCAGCTCCGAGGGTAGTGGCTATGGCTACACCTTC. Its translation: CASSSEGSGYGYTF.

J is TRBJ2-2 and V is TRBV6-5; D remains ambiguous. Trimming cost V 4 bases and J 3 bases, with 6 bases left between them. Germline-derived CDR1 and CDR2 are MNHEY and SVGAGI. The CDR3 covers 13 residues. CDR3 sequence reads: CASSSLHTGELFF. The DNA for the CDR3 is TGTGCCAGCAGTTCCCTACACACCGGGGAGCTGTTTTTT.

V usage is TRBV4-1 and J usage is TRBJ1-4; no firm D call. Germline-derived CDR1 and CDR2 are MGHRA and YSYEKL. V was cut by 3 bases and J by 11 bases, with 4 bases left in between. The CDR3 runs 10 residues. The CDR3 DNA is TGCGCCAGCAGCCATGTGAAACTGTTTTTT. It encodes CASSHVKLFF.

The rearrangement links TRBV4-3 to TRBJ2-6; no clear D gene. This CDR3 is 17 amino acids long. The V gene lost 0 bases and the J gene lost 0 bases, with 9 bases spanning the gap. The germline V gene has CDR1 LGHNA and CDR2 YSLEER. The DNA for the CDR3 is TGCGCCAGCAGCCAAGATGACCCGAGCTCTGGGGCCAACGTCCTGACTTTC. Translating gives CASSQDDPSSGANVLTF.